The 18 T cell receptor beta chains in this list originate from one sample, sequenced in a study of shared clonotypes between healthy human individuals. Positive CCR7 selection of CD45RO-negative cells yielded the naive CD8 cells, and terminally differentiated effector memory CD45RA+ cells were excluded. The protocol was immunoSEQ multiplex PCR, while the TCRdb copy is restricted to in-frame clones and leaves out a portion. This sample has some 2,000,000 clones, with approximately 94% found just once. The material sequenced was naive CD8+ T cells sorted from blood. The receptors originated from a man between 18 and 35 years old in good health.

This clone showed up just once. The V gene is TRBV4-1, the J gene TRBJ1-4, with 8 bases matching TRBD1. Unmatched junction bases numbered 5, after V lost 4 bases and J lost 4 bases. Per germline, CDR1 MGHRA and CDR2 YSYEKL. There are 15 residues in the CDR3. The CDR3 reads CASSREDRDNEKLFF. Here the CDR3 DNA reads TGCGCCAGCAGCCGCGAGGACAGGGATAATGAAAAACTGTTTTTT.

The J gene is TRBJ2-1, the V gene TRBV27; a possible D gene is TRBD2 (6 bases). Trimming removed 6 bases at V and 7 bases at J, with 13 bases between. The germline CDR1 and CDR2 sequences are MNHEY and SMNVEV (reference sequence). The CDR3 covers 13 residues. The CDR3 protein is CASRSTRGNEQFF. In DNA, the CDR3 is TGTGCCAGCAGATCGACTCGGGGGAATGAGCAGTTCTTC.

The CDR3 DNA reads as TGTGCCAGCAGTTCCCCCGGGGGACAGAGACCAGGTTCACCCCTCCACTTT. Encoded protein: CASSSPGGQRPGSPLHF. The rearrangement joins TRBV28 to TRBJ1-6; 7 positions agree with TRBD1. V was clipped by 4 bases and J by 9 bases; unmatched bases: 15. Germline V gene data show CDR1 as MDHEN and CDR2 as SYDVKM. The CDR3 extends over 17 amino acids. Drawing the rest from reference TRBV28 and TRBJ1-6, the complete variable domain is DVKVTQSSRYLVKRTGEKVFLECVQDMDHENMFWYRQDPGLGLRLIYFSYDVKMKEKGDIPEGYSVSREKKERFSLILESASTNQTSMYLCASSSPGGQRPGSPLHFGNGTRLTVT.

Turning to this clone: The identical CDR3 is also encoded by other nucleotide sequences in the sample. This chain joins TRBV7-9 and TRBJ2-5; D possibly corresponds to TRBD1 (6 bases). Germline lookup yields CDR1 SEHNR and CDR2 FQNEAQ (reference sequence). This CDR3 region has 15 residues. Trimming cost V 0 bases and J 3 bases, with 11 bases left between them. The CDR3 reads CASSLAQGSEETQYF. The CDR3 DNA reads as TGTGCCAGCAGCTTAGCACAGGGAAGCGAAGAGACCCAGTACTTC.

The chain is built from TRBV10-2 and TRBJ2-7; D possibly corresponds to TRBD1 (6 bases). The CDR3 is 13 residues long. Germline values: CDR1 WSHSY, CDR2 SAAADI. Between the trimmed V and J ends, which lost 6 bases and 3 bases, there was a span of 12 bases. The CDR3 loop reads CASRETGFYEQYF. The CDR3 DNA reads as TGCGCCAGCAGAGAAACAGGGTTCTACGAGCAGTACTTC.

The CDR3 sequence: CASSAKTGEDYEQYF. The CDR3 coding sequence is TGTGCCAGCAGCGCCAAAACAGGGGAGGACTACGAGCAGTACTTC. This sequence joins TRBV9 and TRBJ2-7, with a possible D match to TRBD1 (7 bases). Germline CDR1 SGDLS, CDR2 YYNGEE. Trimming pared 3 bases from V and 3 bases from J, leaving 16 bases between. The CDR3 length is 15 residues.

This clone was recorded once. The same CDR3 also results from other DNA sequences found in this sample. The chain recombines TRBV5-1 with TRBJ1-1; D is perhaps TRBD1 (6 bases). Trimming removed 4 bases from V and 4 bases from J, with 11 bases in between. This CDR3 comprises 13 residues. Germline V gene data show CDR1 as SGHRS and CDR2 as YFSETQ. CDR3: CASSPDSGTEAFF. The CDR3 DNA reads TGCGCCAGCAGCCCGGACAGCGGCACTGAAGCTTTCTTT.

V usage is TRBV5-1 and J usage is TRBJ2-7; the match to TRBD1 covers 7 bases. Per the germline V gene, CDR1 is SGHRS and CDR2 is YFSETQ. The CDR3 is 13 amino acids. The V gene end was trimmed by 4 bases and the J gene end by 7 bases; junction bases not matched to a gene: 8. CDR3 loop: CASSVLTGSEQYF. As DNA, the CDR3 is TGCGCCAGCAGCGTACTGACAGGGAGTGAGCAGTACTTC.

The chain carries TRBV6-5 and TRBJ2-1; D may be TRBD2 (5 bases). Germline assignment: CDR1 MNHEY and CDR2 SVGAGI. V lost 7 bases, J lost 8 bases, and 21 bases lay in between. The CDR3 has 15 residues. CDR3 sequence (DNA): TGTGCCAGCAAACTCTTTGAGGGCGTGGGTGATGAGCAGTTCTTC. It yields the protein CASKLFEGVGDEQFF.

The chain is built from TRBV19 and TRBJ1-1; weak D call: TRBD1 (5 bases). V lost 3 bases and J 5 bases, leaving 13 bases between the germline ends. Germline V CDR1 and CDR2: LNHDA, SQIVND (reference sequence). This CDR3 has 14 amino acids. The CDR3 nucleotides read TGTGCCAGTAGTATTTACGGGGCGCAGACTGAAGCTTTCTTT. This sequence encodes CASSIYGAQTEAFF.

The J gene is TRBJ1-5, the V gene TRBV27, with D unclear. Germline V gene data show CDR1 as MNHEY and CDR2 as SMNVEV (reference sequence). The CDR3 length is 15 residues. Trimming shortened V by 5 bases and J by 0 bases, and 11 bases separated the two germline ends. The CDR3 here is CASSLMGYSNQPQHF. CDR3 sequence (DNA): TGTGCCAGCAGTCTGATGGGGTATAGCAATCAGCCCCAGCATTTT.

The V and J genes are TRBV28 and TRBJ1-2, with 7 bases identical to TRBD1. The CDR3 consists of 11 residues. Germline V CDR1 and CDR2: MDHEN, SYDVKM. The CDR3 protein is CGRGNLNGYTF. The DNA for the CDR3 is TGTGGCAGGGGGAATCTAAATGGCTACACCTTC.

The genes are TRBV9 and TRBJ2-3; D remains unclear. Germline V gene lookup returns CDR1 SGDLS and CDR2 YYNGEE. The ends were cut back, 3 bases at V and 5 bases at J, with 7 bases in the middle. This CDR3 has 12 residues. Written as DNA, the CDR3 is TGTGCCAGCAGCGGGGTGGGAGATACGCAGTATTTT. Its protein product is CASSGVGDTQYF. Looking up the rest from reference TRBV9 and TRBJ2-3 gives the full variable domain: DSGVTQTPKHLITATGQRVTLRCSPRSGDLSVYWYQQSLDQGLQFLIQYYNGEERAKGNILERFSAQQFPDLHSELNLSSLELGDSALYFCASSGVGDTQYFGPGTRLTVL.

This clone showed up just once. The chain uses TRBV27 and TRBJ1-4; D gene ambiguous. Germline V gives CDR1 MNHEY, CDR2 SMNVEV (reference sequence). The V gene lost 2 bases and the J gene lost 5 bases, with 6 bases spanning the gap. The CDR3 sequence is 13 residues long. The CDR3 here is CASSLRTNEKLFF. Written as DNA, the CDR3 is TGTGCCAGCAGTTTAAGGACCAATGAAAAACTGTTTTTT.

This sequence joins TRBV2 and TRBJ2-3; D call uncertain. Trimming left V 5 bases short and J 3 bases short, with 6 bases between. The germline gives CDR1 SNHLY, CDR2 FYNNEI. The CDR3 consists of 12 residues. CDR3 residues: CASSPRTDTQYF. As DNA, the CDR3 is TGTGCCAGCAGTCCCAGAACAGATACGCAGTATTTT.

This clone was observed a handful of times. The same CDR3 arises from other DNA sequences in this sample as well. This rearrangement joins TRBV27 to TRBJ1-6; D remains ambiguous. The CDR3 loop spans 12 amino acids. The V gene's germline CDR1 is MNHEY and CDR2 SMNVEV (reference sequence). Trimming took off 2 bases at V and 9 bases at J, with 5 bases between the two ends. The CDR3 here is CASSLRGSPLHF. CDR3 nucleotides: TGTGCCAGCAGTTTAAGAGGTTCACCCCTCCACTTT.

The chain employs TRBV7-6 and TRBJ1-4, with a tentative D call TRBD1 (5 bases). CDR1 and CDR2 from the germline V gene are SGHVS and FNYEAQ. The CDR3 consists of 16 residues. V lost 1 base to trimming and J lost 8 bases, with 17 bases between them. CDR3: CASSLGGAGIFEKLFF. CDR3 DNA: TGTGCCAGCAGCTTAGGAGGTGCAGGGATATTCGAAAAACTGTTTTTT.

The chain links TRBV27 to TRBJ1-2; 7 bases align to TRBD1. CDR1 and CDR2 (germline): MNHEY, SMNVEV (reference sequence). Trimming removed 4 bases from V and 2 bases from J; junction bases left unmatched: 13. The length of the CDR3 is 17 residues. The CDR3 loop is CASSSGLGTAQNYGYTF. The CDR3 DNA reads as TGTGCCAGCAGTTCCGGATTAGGGACAGCACAAAACTATGGCTACACCTTC.